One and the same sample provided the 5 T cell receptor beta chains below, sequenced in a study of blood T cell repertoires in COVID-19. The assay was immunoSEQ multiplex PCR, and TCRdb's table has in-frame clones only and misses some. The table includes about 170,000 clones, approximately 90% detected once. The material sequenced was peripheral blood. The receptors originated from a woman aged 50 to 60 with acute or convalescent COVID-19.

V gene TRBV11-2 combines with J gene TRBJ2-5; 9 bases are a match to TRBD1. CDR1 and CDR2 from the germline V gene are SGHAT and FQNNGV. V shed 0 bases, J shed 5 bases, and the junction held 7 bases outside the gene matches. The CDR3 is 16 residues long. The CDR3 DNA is TGTGCCAGCAGCTTAGACCTGGGACAGGGCTTGGAGACCCAGTACTTC. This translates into CASSLDLGQGLETQYF.

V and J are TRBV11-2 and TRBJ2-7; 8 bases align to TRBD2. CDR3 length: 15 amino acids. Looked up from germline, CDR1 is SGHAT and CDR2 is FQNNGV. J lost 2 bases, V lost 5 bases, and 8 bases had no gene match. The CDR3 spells CASSPRTSPPYEQYF. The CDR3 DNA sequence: TGTGCCAGCAGCCCCCGGACTAGCCCTCCCTACGAGCAGTACTTC.

The CDR3 sequence is CASSRAGGIYNEQFF. CDR3 DNA: TGTGCCAGCTCTCGAGCGGGAGGGATCTACAATGAGCAGTTCTTC. The chain is built from TRBV6-5 and TRBJ2-1; TRBD2 aligns across 10 bases. This CDR3 spans 15 amino acids. Germline assignment: CDR1 MNHEY and CDR2 SVGAGI. V lost 8 bases and J lost 3; bases outside the gene matches: 7.

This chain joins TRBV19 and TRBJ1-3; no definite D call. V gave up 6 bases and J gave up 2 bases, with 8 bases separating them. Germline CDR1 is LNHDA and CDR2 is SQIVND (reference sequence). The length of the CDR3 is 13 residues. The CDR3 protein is CASRHRPGNTIYF. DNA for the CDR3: TGTGCCAGTAGGCACAGACCTGGAAACACCATATATTTT.

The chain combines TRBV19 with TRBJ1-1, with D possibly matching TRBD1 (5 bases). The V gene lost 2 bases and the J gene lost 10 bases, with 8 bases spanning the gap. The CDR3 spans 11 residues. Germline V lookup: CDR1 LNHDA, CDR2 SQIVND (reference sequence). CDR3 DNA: TGTGCCAGTAGTATACCCGGGGGAGCTTTCTTT. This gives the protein CASSIPGGAFF.